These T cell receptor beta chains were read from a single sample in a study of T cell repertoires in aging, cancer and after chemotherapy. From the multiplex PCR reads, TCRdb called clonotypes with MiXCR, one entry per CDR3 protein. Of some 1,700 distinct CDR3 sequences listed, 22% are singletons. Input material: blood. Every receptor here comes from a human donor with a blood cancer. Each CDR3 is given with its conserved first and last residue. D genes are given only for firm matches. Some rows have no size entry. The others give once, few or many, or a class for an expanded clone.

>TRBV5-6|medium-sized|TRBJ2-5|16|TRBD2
CASSFPSGRETETQYF
TGTGCCAGCAGCTTCCCTAGCGGGAGAGAAACAGAGACCCAGTACTTC
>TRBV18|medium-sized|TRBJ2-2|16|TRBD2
CASSPPDSGGTGELFF
TGTGCCAGCTCACCACCGGACAGCGGGGGCACCGGGGAGCTGTTTTTT
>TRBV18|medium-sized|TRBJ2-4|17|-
CASSPPPRGMAKNIQYF
TGTGCCAGCTCACCACCGCCAAGGGGAATGGCCAAAAACATTCAGTACTTC
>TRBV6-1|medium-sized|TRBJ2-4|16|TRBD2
CASSATSGRAVNIQYF
TGTGCCAGCAGTGCTACTAGCGGGAGGGCCGTGAACATTCAGTACTTC
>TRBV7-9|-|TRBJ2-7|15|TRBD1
CASSPKGQGAYEQYF
TGTGCCAGCAGCCCCAAAGGCCAGGGGGCCTACGAGCAGTACTTC
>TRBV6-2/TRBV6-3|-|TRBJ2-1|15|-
CASSHEGGRSNEQFF
TGTGCCAGCAGTCATGAGGGAGGCAGGTCCAATGAGCAGTTCTTC
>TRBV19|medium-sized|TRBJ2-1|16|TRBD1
CASSPVDRGNYNEQFF
TGTGCCAGTAGTCCTGTAGACAGGGGAAACTACAATGAGCAGTTCTTC
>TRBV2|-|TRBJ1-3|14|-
CASTPGQTGNTIYF
TGTGCCAGCACGCCGGGCCAGACTGGAAACACCATATATTTT
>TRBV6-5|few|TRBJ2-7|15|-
CASSYPRGGGDEQYF
TGTGCCAGCAGTTACCCCAGAGGCGGGGGCGACGAGCAGTACTTC
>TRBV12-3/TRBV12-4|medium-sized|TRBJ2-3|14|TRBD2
CASSPSGVTDTQYF
TGTGCCAGCAGCCCGAGCGGGGTCACAGATACGCAGTATTTT
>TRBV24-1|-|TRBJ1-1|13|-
CATSDFNGSEAFF
TGTGCCACCAGTGATTTTAACGGCAGTGAAGCTTTCTTT
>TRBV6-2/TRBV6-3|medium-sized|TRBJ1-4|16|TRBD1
CASYPGQNKFNEKLFF
TGTGCCAGCTACCCGGGACAGAACAAGTTTAATGAAAAACTGTTTTTT
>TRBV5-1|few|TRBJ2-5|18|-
CASSPGASGRTSGETQYF
TGCGCCAGCAGCCCGGGGGCTAGCGGACGCACCTCAGGGGAGACCCAGTACTTC
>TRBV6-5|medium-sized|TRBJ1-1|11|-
CASSTLTEAFF
TGTGCCAGCAGTACCCTAACTGAAGCTTTCTTT
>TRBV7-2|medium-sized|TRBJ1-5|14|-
CASSPRDPYQPQHF
TGTGCCAGCAGCCCCCGGGACCCTTATCAGCCCCAGCATTTT
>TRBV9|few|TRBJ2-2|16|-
CASSVAGRPNTGELFF
TGTGCCAGCAGCGTAGCTGGACGACCTAACACCGGGGAGCTGTTTTTT
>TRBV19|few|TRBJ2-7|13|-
CASSIIGYYEQYF
TGTGCCAGTAGTATCATAGGCTACTACGAGCAGTACTTC
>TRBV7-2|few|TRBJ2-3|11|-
CASSLGTTQYF
TGTGCCAGCAGCCTGGGGACGACGCAGTATTTT
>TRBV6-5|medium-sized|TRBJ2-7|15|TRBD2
CASSPLAGGQYEQYF
TGTGCCAGCAGTCCTCTAGCGGGAGGGCAGTACGAACAGTACTTC
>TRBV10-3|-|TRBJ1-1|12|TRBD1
CAIRGDSTEAFF
TGTGCCATCAGAGGGGACAGCACTGAAGCTTTCTTT
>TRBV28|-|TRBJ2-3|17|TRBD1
CASSLPPGTGVTDTQYF
TGTGCCAGCAGTTTGCCGCCCGGGACAGGGGTCACAGATACGCAGTATTTT
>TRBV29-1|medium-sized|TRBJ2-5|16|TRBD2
CSVGTSGNPPQETQYF
TGCAGCGTTGGGACTAGCGGGAATCCACCTCAAGAGACCCAGTACTTC
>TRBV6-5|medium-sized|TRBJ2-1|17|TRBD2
CASSYGLAGVMGNEQFF
TGTGCCAGCAGTTACGGGCTAGCGGGAGTTATGGGCAATGAGCAGTTCTTC
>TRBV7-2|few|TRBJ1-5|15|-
CASSFAGASNQPQHF
TGTGCCAGCAGCTTCGCAGGGGCGAGCAATCAGCCCCAGCATTTT
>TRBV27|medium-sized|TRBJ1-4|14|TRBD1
CASSLGGGWEKLFF
TGTGCCAGCAGTTTAGGAGGGGGCTGGGAAAAACTGTTTTTT
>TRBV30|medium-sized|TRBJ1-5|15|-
CAWSVGAQGNQPQHF
TGTGCCTGGAGTGTAGGTGCCCAGGGCAATCAGCCCCAGCATTTT
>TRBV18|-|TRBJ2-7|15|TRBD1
CASSLGTGLSYEQYF
TGTGCCAGCTCTCTCGGGACAGGGCTCTCCTACGAGCAGTACTTC
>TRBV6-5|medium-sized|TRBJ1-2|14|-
CASSPGASNYGYTF
TGTGCCAGCAGCCCGGGGGCTTCTAACTATGGCTACACCTTC
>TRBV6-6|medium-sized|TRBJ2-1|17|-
CASSSQAGRGSYNEQFF
TGTGCCAGCAGTTCTCAAGCCGGGAGAGGCTCCTACAATGAGCAGTTCTTC
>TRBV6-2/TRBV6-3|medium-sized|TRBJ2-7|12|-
CASSPLRVEQYF
TGTGCCAGCAGTCCCCTACGGGTGGAGCAGTACTTC
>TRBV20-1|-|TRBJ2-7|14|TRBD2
CSGTGTRVLNEQYF
TGCAGTGGTACCGGGACTAGGGTTTTGAACGAGCAGTACTTC
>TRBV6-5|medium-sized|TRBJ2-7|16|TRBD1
CASSPGTGSSSYEQYF
TGTGCCAGCAGTCCCGGGACAGGGTCAAGCTCCTACGAGCAGTACTTC
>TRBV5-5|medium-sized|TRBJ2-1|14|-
CASSLGQGKNEQFF
TGTGCCAGCAGCTTGGGGCAGGGGAAGAATGAGCAGTTCTTC
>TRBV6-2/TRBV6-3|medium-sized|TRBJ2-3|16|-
CASSYSEPPRTDTQYF
TGTGCCAGCAGTTACTCAGAGCCACCACGGACAGATACGCAGTATTTT
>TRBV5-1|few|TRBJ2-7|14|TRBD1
CASSLGDRVYEQYF
TGCGCCAGCAGCTTGGGGGACAGGGTCTACGAGCAGTACTTC
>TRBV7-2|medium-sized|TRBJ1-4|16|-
CASSLGGGQLNEKLFF
TGTGCCAGCAGCTTAGGAGGAGGGCAGCTTAATGAAAAACTGTTTTTT
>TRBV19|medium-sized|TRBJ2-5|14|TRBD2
CASSPTPGGETQYF
TGTGCCAGTAGTCCTACTCCGGGAGGCGAGACCCAGTACTTC
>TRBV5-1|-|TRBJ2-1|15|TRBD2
CASGGVSGNYNEQFF
TGCGCCAGTGGGGGGGTTAGCGGCAACTACAATGAGCAGTTCTTC
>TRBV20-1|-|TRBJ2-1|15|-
CSARDLASTYNEQFF
TGCAGTGCTAGAGATTTGGCATCCACCTACAATGAGCAGTTCTTC
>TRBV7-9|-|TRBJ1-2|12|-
CASSSDAYGYTF
TGTGCCAGCAGCTCGGATGCCTATGGCTACACCTTC
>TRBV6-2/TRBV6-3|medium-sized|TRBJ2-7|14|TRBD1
CASRDRPNSYEQYF
TGTGCCAGCAGGGACAGGCCTAACTCCTACGAGCAGTACTTC